This entry lists 8 T cell receptor beta chains sequenced from one sample in a study of beta chain features in type 1 diabetes. Which antigens these TCRs recognize remains unknown. Broader study findings: Among patients with Type 1 diabetes, TCRB CDR3s were moderately but significantly shorter in every one of the four CD4+ subsets.

Expressed TCRB transcripts got sequenced, as all isolated RNA was reverse transcribed. Only in-frame clones appear in the TCRdb table, and some are missing; sequencing was by immunoSEQ multiplex PCR. The table records 300,000 to 350,000 clones, approximately 15% of them present only once. Sequencing was performed on naive CD4+ T cells from blood. These receptors were obtained from a woman aged 18-29 years with type 1 diabetes.

The sample holds a few counts of this clone. This chain joins TRBV11-2 and TRBJ1-2, with unresolved D. The CDR3 consists of 15 residues. Per germline, CDR1 SGHAT and CDR2 FQNNGV. V lost 1 base to trimming and J lost 1 base, with 10 bases between them. For the CDR3, the DNA is TGTGCCAGCAGCTTAGCTCGAGGAGATAACTATGGCTACACCTTC. Translating gives CASSLARGDNYGYTF.

This clone was found a few times. The chain employs TRBV9 and TRBJ2-2; 7 positions match TRBD2. Germline CDR1 and CDR2: SGDLS and YYNGEE. V was clipped by 0 bases and J by 3 bases; unmatched bases: 2. The CDR3 has 15 amino acids. CDR3 bases: TGTGCCAGCAGCGTAGGGGAGGGATACACCGGGGAGCTGTTTTTT. This gives the protein CASSVGEGYTGELFF.

This clone was observed a few times. The DNA for the CDR3 is TGCGCCAGCAGCTCCACCGGGACTAGTGGAAATACGCAGTATTTT. Translated, it gives CASSSTGTSGNTQYF. The chain combines TRBV5-1 with TRBJ2-3, with 8 bases that match TRBD2. The V gene's germline CDR1 is SGHRS and CDR2 YFSETQ. Trimming removed 3 bases from V and 7 bases from J; junction bases left unmatched: 10. The CDR3 is 15 residues long.

Only a few counts were recorded for this clone. The V call is TRBV5-1, the J call TRBJ1-2, with TRBD1 identical over 9 bases. Germline trimming cut 3 bases from V and 6 bases from J; bases unmatched to any gene: 3. The CDR3 totals 13 residues. Germline CDR1 reads SGHRS; CDR2 reads YFSETQ. The CDR3, as DNA: TGCGCCAGCAGCTCCGGGACAGGGAATGGCTACACCTTC. It translates to CASSSGTGNGYTF.

This chain uses TRBV2 with TRBJ2-4, with TRBD1 identical over 8 bases. The CDR3 contains 13 residues. The germline V gene encodes CDR1 SNHLY and CDR2 FYNNEI. J gave up 13 bases and V 7 bases, and 12 bases lay outside the gene matches. The CDR3 DNA reads as TGTGCCAGCAAACCGAGGACAGGGCTACGGCAGTACTTC. It encodes CASKPRTGLRQYF. Based on the CDR3 plus reference TRBV2 and TRBJ2-4, the full variable domain is EPEVTQTPSHQVTQMGQEVILRCVPISNHLYFYWYRQILGQKVEFLVSFYNNEISEKSEIFDDQFSVERPDGSNFTLKIRSTKLEDSAMYFCASKPRTGLRQYFGAGTRLSVL.

The chain recombines TRBV5-1 with TRBJ2-7, with 7 nucleotides matching TRBD1. The CDR3 contains 14 residues. The V gene's germline CDR1 is SGHRS and CDR2 YFSETQ. With V trimmed by 3 bases and J by 8 bases, 11 bases remained unmatched. CDR3: CASSSGTDPTKQYF. CDR3 DNA: TGCGCCAGCAGCTCCGGGACAGATCCTACGAAGCAGTACTTC.

This clone has only a few counts. The chain recombines TRBV5-1 with TRBJ2-1; the D is unclear. CDR1 and CDR2 from the germline V gene are SGHRS and YFSETQ. Trimming stripped 2 bases from V and 4 bases from J, with 7 bases between. The CDR3 length is 13 residues. CDR3 protein: CASSLNQYNEQFF. The CDR3 coding sequence is TGCGCCAGCAGCTTAAATCAATACAATGAGCAGTTCTTC.

The V call is TRBV5-1, the J call TRBJ2-2; D remains unclear. Germline V gene lookup returns CDR1 SGHRS and CDR2 YFSETQ. There are 13 residues in the CDR3. Deletions cut 0 bases from V and 6 bases from J, with 6 bases between. The DNA of the CDR3 is TGCGCCAGCAGCTTGGGACACCCCGGGGAGCTGTTTTTT. Translating it yields CASSLGHPGELFF.